This T cell receptor beta chain was recovered during a study of blood T cells in healthy people across ages. PCR was performed a second time for roughly 7 to 11 cycles using a sample-barcoded 5' primer and a J-beta primer mix. Each cDNA was tagged by a template-switch adaptor containing 12 random nucleotides. MiXCR, run by TCRdb on the 5' RACE reads, gives a single entry per CDR3 protein. The sample gives roughly 730,000 distinct CDR3 sequences, 45% to 70% of which show up once; roughly 26% is in the top ten. The germline gives CDR1 SEHNR, CDR2 FQNEAQ (reference sequence). V lost 3 bases and J lost 5; bases outside the gene matches: 10. CDR3 length equals 16 residues. Each sample yielded at least 6 million isolated PBMCs.

V gene TRBV7-9 combines with J gene TRBJ2-5; 9 bases align to TRBD2. The TCR originated in a man in his forties in good health. Input material: blood. The CDR3 here is CASSFPPSGVHETQYF. The CDR3 DNA is TGTGCCAGCAGCTTCCCTCCTAGCGGGGTCCATGAGACCCAGTACTTC.